The 22 T cell receptor beta chains below come from one sample, sequenced in a study of blood T cell repertoires in COVID-19. Sequencing used immunoSEQ multiplex PCR; TCRdb keeps in-frame clones, though not all of them. The table lists about 180,000 clones, 82% of them singletons. Sequencing was carried out using PBMCs or T cells enriched from blood (not recorded which). The receptors originated from a man aged 60 to 75 who had recovered from COVID-19.

The chain carries TRBV3-1 (or the pseudogene TRBV3-2) and TRBJ2-1; 13 nucleotides align to TRBD2. The CDR3 sequence is 17 residues long. CDR1 is LGHDT and CDR2 is YNNKEL in the germline V gene (reference sequence). J was trimmed by 4 bases and V by 4 bases; bases with no gene match: 7. DNA of the CDR3: TGTGCCAGCAGCCGTCGGACTAGCGGGAGAAGGTACAATGAGCAGTTCTTC. Amino acids: CASSRRTSGRRYNEQFF.

V is TRBV5-1 and J is TRBJ2-3, with 9 bases that match TRBD2. CDR3 size: 15 residues. Trimming cost V 6 bases and J 6 bases; bases outside gene matches: 11. Germline CDR1 reads SGHRS; CDR2 reads YFSETQ. CDR3 sequence reads: CASIPAGGYFDTQYF. The CDR3 DNA follows: TGCGCCAGCATTCCAGCGGGGGGTTATTTTGATACGCAGTATTTT.

The rearrangement links TRBV5-4 to TRBJ1-2, with 10 bases fitting TRBD1. Germline assignment: CDR1 SGHNT and CDR2 YYREEE (reference sequence). There are 15 residues in the CDR3. V lost 0 bases to trimming and J lost 3 bases; unmatched junction nucleotides: 2. CDR3 protein: CASSLGDRGYYGYTF. CDR3 in DNA: TGTGCCAGCAGCTTGGGGGACAGGGGTTACTATGGCTACACCTTC.

The genes are TRBV4-2 and TRBJ1-5, with D possibly TRBD1 on 6 matching bases. The CDR3 runs to 12 residues. From germline, CDR1 is LGHNA and CDR2 YNFKEQ. Trimming pared 8 bases from V and 1 base from J, leaving 6 bases between. The CDR3 reads CASGQSNQPQHF. The CDR3 bases are TGTGCCAGCGGACAGAGCAATCAGCCCCAGCATTTT.

V gene TRBV2 combines with J gene TRBJ1-1; D gene ambiguous. V shed 3 bases and J shed 6 bases, with 8 bases lying between them. This CDR3 spans 12 amino acids. In germline, CDR1 is SNHLY, CDR2 FYNNEI. DNA of the CDR3: TGTGCCAGCAGTGATGCATACTCTGAAGCTTTCTTT. Translating it yields CASSDAYSEAFF.

This clone was counted a single time. The genes are TRBV5-1 and TRBJ2-3; possibly TRBD2 for D (6 bases). Trimming left V 4 bases short and J 1 base short, with 28 bases between. CDR3 size: 20 residues. Germline V gene lookup returns CDR1 SGHRS and CDR2 YFSETQ. CDR3 in amino acids: CASSTPGRGTAPSGTDTQYF. DNA of the CDR3: TGCGCCAGCAGCACTCCCGGACGCGGGACCGCTCCGTCGGGCACAGATACGCAGTATTTT.

V and J are TRBV7-8 and TRBJ2-7, with 10 nucleotides matching TRBD2. Germline V CDR1 and CDR2: SGHVS, FQNEAQ. This CDR3 is 14 amino acids long. V lost 7 bases, J lost 3 bases, and 6 bases stayed unmatched. CDR3 DNA sequence: TGTGCCAGCAACCGAGCGGGGGGGTTCTACGAGCAGTACTTC. Translated: CASNRAGGFYEQYF.

The V gene is TRBV24-1, the J gene TRBJ2-3; TRBD1 is a possible D gene (5 bases). Germline V gives CDR1 KGHDR, CDR2 SFDVKD. The CDR3 has 13 amino acids. Between the trimmed V and J ends, which lost 1 base and 5 bases, there was a span of 6 bases. The CDR3 DNA is TGTGCCACCAGTGATTTAGGACAAGATACGCAGTATTTT. Protein sequence: CATSDLGQDTQYF.

The rearrangement joins TRBV27 to TRBJ2-1; 7 bases agree with TRBD2. V was clipped by 3 bases and J by 7 bases; unmatched bases: 6. CDR1 MNHEY and CDR2 SMNVEV come from the germline V gene (reference sequence). This CDR3 has 14 residues. DNA for the CDR3: TGTGCCAGCAGTTTCGCCGGGGGGACTAATGAGCAGTTCTTC. Amino acids: CASSFAGGTNEQFF.

The rearrangement links TRBV28 to TRBJ2-2, with D possibly TRBD1 on 6 matching bases. Trimming removed 3 bases at V and 2 bases at J, with 16 bases between. The V gene's germline CDR1 is MDHEN and CDR2 SYDVKM. This CDR3 is built from 17 residues. The CDR3 protein is CASSLDSTGPNTGELFF. CDR3 DNA sequence: TGTGCCAGCAGTTTGGACTCCACAGGGCCAAACACCGGGGAGCTGTTTTTT.

The rearrangement joins TRBV29-1 to TRBJ2-5; 8 bases match TRBD1. Trimming at V came to 4 bases and at J to 5 bases, leaving 9 bases not matched to a gene. The CDR3 is 14 residues long. CDR1 is SQVTM, CDR2 ANQGSEA, per germline. DNA of the CDR3: TGCAGCGTTGGGCCCGGGACAGGCGGGGAGACCCAGTACTTC. Encoded protein: CSVGPGTGGETQYF.

V is TRBV19 and J is TRBJ2-5; D may be TRBD1 (6 bases). The CDR3 has 13 amino acids. Trimming shortened V by 7 bases and J by 3 bases, and 12 bases separated the two germline ends. The germline V gene has CDR1 LNHDA and CDR2 SQIVND (reference sequence). The CDR3 is CASTGDTEETQYF. In DNA form, the CDR3 reads TGTGCCAGTACCGGGGACACCGAAGAGACCCAGTACTTC.

The chain is built from TRBV7-3 and TRBJ2-5; TRBD1 matches at 9 bases. CDR1 SGHTA and CDR2 FQGTGA come from the germline V gene. This CDR3 comprises 12 residues. With 8 bases clipped from V and 4 bases from J, the junction kept 2 bases outside the gene matches. In DNA form, the CDR3 reads TGTGCCAGCGGGACAGGGCTAGAGACCCAGTACTTC. Translating it yields CASGTGLETQYF. The full variable domain, its missing parts supplied by reference TRBV7-3 and TRBJ2-5, is GAGVSQTPSNKVTEKGKYVELRCDPISGHTALYWYRQSLGQGPEFLIYFQGTGAADDSGLPNDRFFAVRPEGSVSTLKIQRTERGDSAVYLCASGTGLETQYFGPGTRLLVL.

J is TRBJ2-1 and V is TRBV25-1; 11 bases are shared with TRBD1. CDR1 MGHDK and CDR2 SYGVNS come from the germline V gene. CDR3 length equals 15 residues. J gave up 7 bases and V 10 bases, and 12 bases lay outside the gene matches. The CDR3 DNA sequence: TGTGCCACCCAACACGGGACAGGGGGTTTTAATGAGCAGTTCTTC. Translation: CATQHGTGGFNEQFF.

The chain combines TRBV7-2 with TRBJ2-5; TRBD2 matches at 10 bases. Germline values: CDR1 SGHTA, CDR2 FQGNSA. CDR3 length equals 15 residues. V was pared by 0 bases and J by 4 bases, with 2 bases of the junction left unmatched. Here the CDR3 DNA reads TGTGCCAGCAGCTTAGCGGGACTAGCGTTAGAGACCCAGTACTTC. Translating gives CASSLAGLALETQYF.

The chain is built from TRBV11-2 and TRBJ2-7; 9 nucleotides line up with TRBD2. Germline assignment: CDR1 SGHAT and CDR2 FQNNGV. This CDR3 is 14 amino acids long. Trimming at V came to 2 bases and at J to 4 bases, leaving 3 bases not matched to a gene. This CDR3 reads CASSLLTSGYEQYF. DNA for the CDR3: TGTGCCAGCAGCTTATTGACTAGCGGTTACGAGCAGTACTTC.

This clone was seen just once. V is TRBV7-3 and J is TRBJ1-6; TRBD1 matches at 10 bases. Germline CDR1 reads SGHTA; CDR2 reads FQGTGA. After removal of 0 bases from V and 9 bases from J, the junction contained 2 bases not matched to a gene. The CDR3 has 15 residues. DNA for the CDR3: TGTGCCAGCAGCTTAACGCGGGACAGGGGTTCACCCCTCCACTTT. Translated: CASSLTRDRGSPLHF.

The V and J genes are TRBV9 and TRBJ2-3, with unresolved D. Germline assignment: CDR1 SGDLS and CDR2 YYNGEE. V lost 4 bases, J lost 4 bases, and 7 bases lay in between. The CDR3 covers 12 residues. The CDR3 sequence: CASSREPDTQYF. The CDR3 nucleotides are TGTGCCAGCAGCCGCGAGCCAGATACGCAGTATTTT.

The genes are TRBV6-5 and TRBJ2-7; 10 bases map to TRBD1. CDR3 length: 14 amino acids. V was pared by 10 bases and J by 2 bases, with 8 bases of the junction left unmatched. Germline V gives CDR1 MNHEY, CDR2 SVGAGI. The CDR3 sequence is CATRTGGYPYEQYF. Here the CDR3 DNA reads TGTGCCACCAGGACAGGGGGTTATCCCTACGAGCAGTACTTC.

This sequence joins TRBV20-1 and TRBJ1-1; D is undetermined. V lost 7 bases to trimming and J lost 6 bases, with 12 bases between them. The CDR3 is 11 residues long. Looked up from germline, CDR1 is DFQATT and CDR2 is SNEGSKA (reference sequence). The CDR3 DNA is TGCAGTGTACAGCCGTCCGCTGAAGCTTTCTTT. It yields the protein CSVQPSAEAFF.

The chain joins TRBV19 to TRBJ1-2; a weak D match, TRBD1 (6 bases). The CDR3 has 13 residues. The germline V and J ends were trimmed by 0 bases and 8 bases, with 10 bases remaining between them. Germline V CDR1 and CDR2: LNHDA, SQIVND (reference sequence). DNA of the CDR3: TGTGCCAGTAGTATAGATGGGACAACAGGCTACACCTTC. It encodes CASSIDGTTGYTF.

The chain's CDR3 is CASAEMALRTSQSPNEQFF. CDR3 bases: TGTGCCAGCGCAGAAATGGCCCTGCGGACTAGCCAGTCCCCCAATGAGCAGTTCTTC. This chain links TRBV6-4 with TRBJ2-1; TRBD2 agrees at 8 bases. V lost 8 bases and J lost 6; bases outside the gene matches: 24. The length of the CDR3 is 19 residues. CDR1 and CDR2 (germline): MRHNA, SNTAGT.